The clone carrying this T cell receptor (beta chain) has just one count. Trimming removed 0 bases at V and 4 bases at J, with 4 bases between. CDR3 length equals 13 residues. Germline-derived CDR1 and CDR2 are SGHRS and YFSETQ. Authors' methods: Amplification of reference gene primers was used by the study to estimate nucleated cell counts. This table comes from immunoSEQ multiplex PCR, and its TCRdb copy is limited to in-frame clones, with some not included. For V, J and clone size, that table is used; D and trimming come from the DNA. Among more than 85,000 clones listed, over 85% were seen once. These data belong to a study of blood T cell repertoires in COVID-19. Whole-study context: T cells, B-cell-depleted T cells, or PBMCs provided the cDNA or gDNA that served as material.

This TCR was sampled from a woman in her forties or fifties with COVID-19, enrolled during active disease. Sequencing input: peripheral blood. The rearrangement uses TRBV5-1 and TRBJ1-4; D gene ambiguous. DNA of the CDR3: TGCGCCAGCAGCTTGGCAATTAATGAAAAACTGTTTTTT. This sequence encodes CASSLAINEKLFF.